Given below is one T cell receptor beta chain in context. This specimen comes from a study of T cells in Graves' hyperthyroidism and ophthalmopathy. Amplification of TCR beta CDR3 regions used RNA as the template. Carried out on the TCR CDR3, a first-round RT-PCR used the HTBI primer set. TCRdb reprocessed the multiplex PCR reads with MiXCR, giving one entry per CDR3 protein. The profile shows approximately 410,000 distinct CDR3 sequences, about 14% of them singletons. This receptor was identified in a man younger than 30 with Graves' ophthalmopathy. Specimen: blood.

CDR3 DNA sequence: TGTGCCAGCAGCGTAGGACCGTGGGGGGGCACTGAAGCTTTCTTT. Protein: CASSVGPWGGTEAFF. This chain links TRBV7-9 with TRBJ1-1; D might be TRBD1 (5 bases). The V end lost 5 bases, the J end lost 4 bases, and 17 bases lay between the germline ends. CDR1 and CDR2 (germline): SEHNR, FQNEAQ (reference sequence). The length of the CDR3 is 15 residues.